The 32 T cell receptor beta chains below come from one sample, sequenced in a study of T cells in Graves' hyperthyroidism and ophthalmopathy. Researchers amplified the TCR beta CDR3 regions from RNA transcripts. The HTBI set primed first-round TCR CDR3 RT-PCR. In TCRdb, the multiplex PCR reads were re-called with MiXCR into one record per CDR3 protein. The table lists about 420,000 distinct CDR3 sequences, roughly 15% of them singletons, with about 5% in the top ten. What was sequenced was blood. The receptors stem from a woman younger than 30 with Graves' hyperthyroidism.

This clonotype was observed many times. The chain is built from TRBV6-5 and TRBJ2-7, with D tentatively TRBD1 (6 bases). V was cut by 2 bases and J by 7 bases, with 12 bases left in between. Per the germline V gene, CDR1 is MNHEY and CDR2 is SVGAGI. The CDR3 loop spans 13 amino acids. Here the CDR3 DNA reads TGTGCCAGCAGTTACCCGGGACACGCTGAGCAGTACTTC. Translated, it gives CASSYPGHAEQYF.

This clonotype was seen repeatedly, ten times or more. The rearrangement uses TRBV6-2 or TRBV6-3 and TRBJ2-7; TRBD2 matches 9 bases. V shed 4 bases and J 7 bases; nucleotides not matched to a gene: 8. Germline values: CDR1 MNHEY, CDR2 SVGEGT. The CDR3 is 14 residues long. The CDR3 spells CASSSSGTGWEQYF. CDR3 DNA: TGTGCCAGCAGTTCTAGCGGGACTGGATGGGAGCAGTACTTC.

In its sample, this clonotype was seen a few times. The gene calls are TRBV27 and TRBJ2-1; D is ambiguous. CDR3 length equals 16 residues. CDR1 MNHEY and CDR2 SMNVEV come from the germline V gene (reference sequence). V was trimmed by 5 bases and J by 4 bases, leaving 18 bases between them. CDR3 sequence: CASSPSRGPNYNEQFF. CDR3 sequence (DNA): TGTGCCAGCAGTCCCTCTCGAGGCCCAAATTACAATGAGCAGTTCTTC.

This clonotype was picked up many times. For the CDR3, the DNA is TGCAGTGCTAGAGAAGGGACTAGCGAGCAGTTCTTC. This sequence encodes CSAREGTSEQFF. The chain is built from TRBV20-1 and TRBJ2-1, with 9 bases aligning to TRBD2. From germline, CDR1 is DFQATT and CDR2 SNEGSKA (reference sequence). V shed 0 bases and J 10 bases; nucleotides not matched to a gene: 1. The CDR3 is 12 residues long.

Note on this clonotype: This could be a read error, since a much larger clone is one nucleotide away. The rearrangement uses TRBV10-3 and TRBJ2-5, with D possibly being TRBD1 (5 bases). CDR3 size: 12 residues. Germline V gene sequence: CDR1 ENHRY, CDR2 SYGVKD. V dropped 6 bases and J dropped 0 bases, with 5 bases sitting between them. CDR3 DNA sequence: TGTGCCATCAGGGACAACCAAGAGACCCAGTACTTC. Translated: CAIRDNQETQYF.

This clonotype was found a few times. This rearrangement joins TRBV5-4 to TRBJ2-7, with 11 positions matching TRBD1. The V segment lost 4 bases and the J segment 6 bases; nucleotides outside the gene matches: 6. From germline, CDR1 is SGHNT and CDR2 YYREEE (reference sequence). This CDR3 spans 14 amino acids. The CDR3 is CASSPAGQGGEQYF. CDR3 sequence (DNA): TGTGCCAGCAGCCCCGCGGGACAGGGGGGCGAGCAGTACTTC.

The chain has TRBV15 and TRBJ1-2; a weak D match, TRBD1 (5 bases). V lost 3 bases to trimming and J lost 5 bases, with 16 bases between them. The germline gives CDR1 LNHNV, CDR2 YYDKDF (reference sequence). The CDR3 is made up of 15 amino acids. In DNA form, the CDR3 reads TGTGCCACCAGCAGCGGGCGGGGCGGCTTATATGGCTACACCTTC. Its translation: CATSSGRGGLYGYTF.

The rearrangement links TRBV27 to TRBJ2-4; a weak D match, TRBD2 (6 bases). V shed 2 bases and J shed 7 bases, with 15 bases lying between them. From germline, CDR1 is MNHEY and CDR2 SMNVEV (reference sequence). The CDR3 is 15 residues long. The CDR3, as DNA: TGTGCCAGCAGTTTAACCGGGAGCCCGTGGAACATTCAGTACTTC. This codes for CASSLTGSPWNIQYF.

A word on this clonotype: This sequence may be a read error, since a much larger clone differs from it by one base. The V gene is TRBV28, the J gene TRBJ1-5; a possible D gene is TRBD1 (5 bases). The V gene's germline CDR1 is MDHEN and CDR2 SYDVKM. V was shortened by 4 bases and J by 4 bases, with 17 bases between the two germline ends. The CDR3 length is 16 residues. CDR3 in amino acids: CASSSPGGLSNQPQHF. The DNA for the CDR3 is TGTGCCAGCAGTTCCCCTGGGGGATTGAGTAATCAGCCCCAGCATTTT.

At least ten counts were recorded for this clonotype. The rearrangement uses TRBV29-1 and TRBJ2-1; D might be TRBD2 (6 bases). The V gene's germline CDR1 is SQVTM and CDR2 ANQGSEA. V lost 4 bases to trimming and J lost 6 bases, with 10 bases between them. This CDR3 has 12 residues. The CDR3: CSVVPAGNEQFF. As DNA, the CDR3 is TGCAGCGTTGTCCCAGCGGGCAATGAGCAGTTCTTC.

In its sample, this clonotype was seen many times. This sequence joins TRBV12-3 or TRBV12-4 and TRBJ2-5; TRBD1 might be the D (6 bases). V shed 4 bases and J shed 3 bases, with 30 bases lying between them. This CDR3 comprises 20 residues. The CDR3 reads CASSSRHHLDSTQGEETQYF. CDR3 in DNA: TGTGCCAGCAGTTCCCGACATCACCTGGACAGTACACAAGGTGAAGAGACCCAGTACTTC.

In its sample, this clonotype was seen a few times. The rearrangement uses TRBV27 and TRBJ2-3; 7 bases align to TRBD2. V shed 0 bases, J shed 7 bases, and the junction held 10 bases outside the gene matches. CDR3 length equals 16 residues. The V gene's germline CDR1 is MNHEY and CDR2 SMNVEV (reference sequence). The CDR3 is CASSLSPSGSTNTQYF. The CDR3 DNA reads TGTGCCAGCAGTTTATCGCCTAGCGGATCTACAAATACGCAGTATTTT.

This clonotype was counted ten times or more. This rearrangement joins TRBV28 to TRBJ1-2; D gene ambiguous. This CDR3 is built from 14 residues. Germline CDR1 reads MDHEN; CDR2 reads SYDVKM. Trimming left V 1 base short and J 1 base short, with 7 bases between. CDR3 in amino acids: CASSLSVINYGYTF. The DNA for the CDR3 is TGTGCCAGCAGTTTATCGGTCATTAACTATGGCTACACCTTC.

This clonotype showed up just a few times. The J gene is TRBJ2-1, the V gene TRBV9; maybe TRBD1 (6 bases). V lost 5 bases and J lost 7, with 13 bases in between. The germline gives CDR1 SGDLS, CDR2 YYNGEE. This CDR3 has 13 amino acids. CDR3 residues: CASRDPDSNEQFF. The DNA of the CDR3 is TGTGCCAGCAGAGACCCGGACAGTAATGAGCAGTTCTTC.

The CDR3 loop is CAWSVIEGTNLYEQYF. CDR3 DNA: TGTGCCTGGAGTGTAATAGAGGGGACGAACCTCTACGAGCAGTACTTC. This chain connects TRBV30 to TRBJ2-7, with D possibly being TRBD1 or TRBD2 (5 bases each). The CDR3 loop spans 16 amino acids. CDR1 and CDR2 (germline): GTSNPN, SVGIG (reference sequence). The V gene lost 0 bases and the J gene lost 3 bases, with 18 bases spanning the gap.

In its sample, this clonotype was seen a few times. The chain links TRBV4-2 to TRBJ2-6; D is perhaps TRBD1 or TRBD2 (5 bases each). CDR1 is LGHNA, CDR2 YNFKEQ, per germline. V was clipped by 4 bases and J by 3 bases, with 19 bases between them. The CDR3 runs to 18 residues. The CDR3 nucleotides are TGTGCCAGCAGCCGCCCGGGACGGATAGAATATGGGGCCAACGTCCTGACTTTC. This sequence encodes CASSRPGRIEYGANVLTF.

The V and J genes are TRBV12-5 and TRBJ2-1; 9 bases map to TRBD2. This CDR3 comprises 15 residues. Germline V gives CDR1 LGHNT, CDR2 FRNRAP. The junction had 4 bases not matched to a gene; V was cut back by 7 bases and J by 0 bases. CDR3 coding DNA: TGTGCTAGTGTTCTAGCGGGAAGCTCCTACAATGAGCAGTTCTTC. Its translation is CASVLAGSSYNEQFF.

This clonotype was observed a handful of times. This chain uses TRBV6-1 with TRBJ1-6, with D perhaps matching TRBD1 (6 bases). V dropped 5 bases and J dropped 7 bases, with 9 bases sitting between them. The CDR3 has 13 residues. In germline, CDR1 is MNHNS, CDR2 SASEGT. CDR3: CASSMDSNSPLHF. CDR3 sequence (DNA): TGTGCCAGCAGTATGGACAGCAATTCACCCCTCCACTTT.

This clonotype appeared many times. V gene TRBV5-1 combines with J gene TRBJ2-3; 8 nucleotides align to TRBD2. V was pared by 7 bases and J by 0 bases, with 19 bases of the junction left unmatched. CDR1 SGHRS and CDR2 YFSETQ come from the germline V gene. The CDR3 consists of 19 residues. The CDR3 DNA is TGCGCCAGCTCAGCTCGTTGGCTATCCGGGACTAGGAGCACAGATACGCAGTATTTT. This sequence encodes CASSARWLSGTRSTDTQYF.

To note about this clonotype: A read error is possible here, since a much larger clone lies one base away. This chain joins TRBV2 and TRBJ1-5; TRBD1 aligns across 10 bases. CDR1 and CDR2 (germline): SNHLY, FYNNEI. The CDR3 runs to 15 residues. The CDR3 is CASRRWDRGNRPQHF. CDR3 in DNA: TGTGCCAGCAGGAGATGGGACAGGGGTAATCGGCCCCAGCATTTT.

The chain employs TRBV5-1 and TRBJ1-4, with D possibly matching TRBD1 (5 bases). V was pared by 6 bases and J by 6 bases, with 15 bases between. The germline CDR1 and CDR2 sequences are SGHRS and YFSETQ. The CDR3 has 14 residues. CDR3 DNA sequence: TGCGCCAGCAACCCCGGGACGGGAGATGAAAAACTGTTTTTT. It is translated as CASNPGTGDEKLFF.

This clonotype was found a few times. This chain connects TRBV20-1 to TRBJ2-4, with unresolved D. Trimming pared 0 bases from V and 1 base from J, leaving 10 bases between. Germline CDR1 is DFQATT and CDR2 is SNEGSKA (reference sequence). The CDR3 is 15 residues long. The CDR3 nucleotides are TGCAGTGCTAGAGATGGAGCTACGGCCAAAAACATTCAGTACTTC. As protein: CSARDGATAKNIQYF.

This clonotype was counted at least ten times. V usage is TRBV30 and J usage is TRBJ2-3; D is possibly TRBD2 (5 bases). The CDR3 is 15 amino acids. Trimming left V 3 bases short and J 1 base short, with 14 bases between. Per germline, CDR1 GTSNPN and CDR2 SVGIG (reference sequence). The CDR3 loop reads CAWSGLPVGTDTQYF. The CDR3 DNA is TGTGCCTGGAGCGGACTGCCGGTTGGCACAGATACGCAGTATTTT.

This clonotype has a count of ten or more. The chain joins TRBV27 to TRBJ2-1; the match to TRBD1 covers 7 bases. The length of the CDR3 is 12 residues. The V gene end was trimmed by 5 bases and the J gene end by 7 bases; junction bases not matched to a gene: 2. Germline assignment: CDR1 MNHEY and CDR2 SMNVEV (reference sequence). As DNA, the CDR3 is TGTGCCAGCAGTGTGGACAGGAATGAGCAGTTCTTC. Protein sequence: CASSVDRNEQFF.

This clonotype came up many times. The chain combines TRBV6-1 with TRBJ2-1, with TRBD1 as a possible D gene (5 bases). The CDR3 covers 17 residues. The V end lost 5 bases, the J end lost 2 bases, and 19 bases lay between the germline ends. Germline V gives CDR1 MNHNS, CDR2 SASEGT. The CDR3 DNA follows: TGTGCCAGCAGTCCCTCCGGACATACGAATACCTACAATGAGCAGTTCTTC. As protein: CASSPSGHTNTYNEQFF.

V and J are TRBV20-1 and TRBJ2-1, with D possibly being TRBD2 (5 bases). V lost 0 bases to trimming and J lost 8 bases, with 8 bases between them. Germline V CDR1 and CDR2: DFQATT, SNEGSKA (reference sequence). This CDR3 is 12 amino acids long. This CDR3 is CSARELGYEQFF. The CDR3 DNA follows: TGCAGTGCTAGAGAACTAGGGTATGAGCAGTTCTTC.

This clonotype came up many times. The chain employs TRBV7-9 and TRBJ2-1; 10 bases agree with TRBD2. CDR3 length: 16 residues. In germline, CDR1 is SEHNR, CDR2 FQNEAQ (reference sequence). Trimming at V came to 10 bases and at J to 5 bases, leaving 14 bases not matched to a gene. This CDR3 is CAIGGGASGRDNEQFF. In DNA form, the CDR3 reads TGTGCCATAGGAGGGGGTGCTAGCGGGAGAGACAATGAGCAGTTCTTC.

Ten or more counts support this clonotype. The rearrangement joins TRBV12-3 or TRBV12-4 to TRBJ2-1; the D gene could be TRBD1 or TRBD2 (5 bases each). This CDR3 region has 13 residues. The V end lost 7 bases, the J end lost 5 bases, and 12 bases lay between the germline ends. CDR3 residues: CASTRDRHNEQFF. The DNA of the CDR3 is TGTGCCAGCACCCGGGACCGCCACAATGAGCAGTTCTTC.

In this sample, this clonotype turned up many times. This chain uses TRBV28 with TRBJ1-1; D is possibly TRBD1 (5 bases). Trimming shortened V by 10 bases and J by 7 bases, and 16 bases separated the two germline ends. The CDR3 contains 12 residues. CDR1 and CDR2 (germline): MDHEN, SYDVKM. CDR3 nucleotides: TGTGCCATCCGTCCTTGGGGGGTTGAAGCTTTCTTT. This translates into CAIRPWGVEAFF. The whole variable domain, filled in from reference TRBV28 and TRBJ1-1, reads DVKVTQSSRYLVKRTGEKVFLECVQDMDHENMFWYRQDPGLGLRLIYFSYDVKMKEKGDIPEGYSVSREKKERFSLILESASTNQTSMYLCAIRPWGVEAFFGQGTRLTVV.

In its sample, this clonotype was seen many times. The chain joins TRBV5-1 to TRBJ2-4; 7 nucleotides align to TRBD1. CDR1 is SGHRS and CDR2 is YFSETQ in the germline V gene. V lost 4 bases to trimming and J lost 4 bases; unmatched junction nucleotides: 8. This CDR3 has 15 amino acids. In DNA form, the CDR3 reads TGCGCCAGCAGCCCCGCCCAGGGGGTGAAAAACATTCAGTACTTC. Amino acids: CASSPAQGVKNIQYF.

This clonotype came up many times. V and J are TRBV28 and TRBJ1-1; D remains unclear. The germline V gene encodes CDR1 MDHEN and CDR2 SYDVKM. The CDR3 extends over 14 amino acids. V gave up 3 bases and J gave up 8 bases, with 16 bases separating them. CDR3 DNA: TGTGCCAGCAGTTTGATAGGCCAACTCAAGGAAGCTTTCTTT. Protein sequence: CASSLIGQLKEAFF.

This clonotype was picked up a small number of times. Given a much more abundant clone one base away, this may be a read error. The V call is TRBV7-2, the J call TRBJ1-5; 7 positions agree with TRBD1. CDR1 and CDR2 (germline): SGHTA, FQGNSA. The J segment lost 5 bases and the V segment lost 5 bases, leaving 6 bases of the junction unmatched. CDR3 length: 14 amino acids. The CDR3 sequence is CASSRDGTDQPQHF. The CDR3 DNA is TGTGCCAGCAGCCGGGACGGGACAGATCAGCCCCAGCATTTT. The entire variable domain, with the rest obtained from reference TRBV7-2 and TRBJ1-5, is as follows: GAGVSQSPSNKVTEKGKDVELRCDPISGHTALYWYRQSLGQGLEFLIYFQGNSAPDKSGLPSDRFSAERTGGSVSTLTIQRTQQEDSAVYLCASSRDGTDQPQHFGDGTRLSIL.